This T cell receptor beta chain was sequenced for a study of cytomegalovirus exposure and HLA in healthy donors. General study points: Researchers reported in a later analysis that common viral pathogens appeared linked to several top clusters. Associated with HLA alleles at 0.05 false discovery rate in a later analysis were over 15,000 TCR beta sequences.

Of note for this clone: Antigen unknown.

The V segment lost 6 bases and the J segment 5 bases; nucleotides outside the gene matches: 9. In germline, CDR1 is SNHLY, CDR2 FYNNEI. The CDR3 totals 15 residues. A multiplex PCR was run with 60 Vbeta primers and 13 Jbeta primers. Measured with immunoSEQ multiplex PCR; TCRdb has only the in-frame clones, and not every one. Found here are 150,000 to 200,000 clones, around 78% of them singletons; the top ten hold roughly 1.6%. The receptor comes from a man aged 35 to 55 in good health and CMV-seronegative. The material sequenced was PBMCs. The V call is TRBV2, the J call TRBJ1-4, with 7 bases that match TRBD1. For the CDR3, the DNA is TGTGCCAGCAGCCGTACCGGGACAGAAAATGAAAAACTGTTTTTT. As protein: CASSRTGTENEKLFF. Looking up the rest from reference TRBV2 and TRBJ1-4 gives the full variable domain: EPEVTQTPSHQVTQMGQEVILRCVPISNHLYFYWYRQILGQKVEFLVSFYNNEISEKSEIFDDQFSVERPDGSNFTLKIRSTKLEDSAMYFCASSRTGTENEKLFFGSGTQLSVL.